This TCR beta chain was recorded in a study of blood T cell repertoires in COVID-19 (dated by TCRdb to the early 2020s). For the study in its entirety: Collaborator samples came from the United States, Italy and Spain and covered acute and convalescent phases of COVID-19. The repertoires were released in a freely available public database intended as a resource for research on the immune response to SARS-CoV-2. Sample metadata almost always included a de-identified subject ID, COVID-19 status, age in years and sex. Where available, HLA class I and class II types were obtained from metadata supplied by the sample provider rather than from assay-based typing. The samples were drawn from the first 160 participants of the ongoing ImmuneRACE study and from 950 to 1,500 subjects provided by 6 global collaborators. Deeply sampled blood TCRbeta repertoires from subjects exposed to, actively infected with, or recovered from COVID-19 were included in the dataset. The prospective study material was composed of cDNA or gDNA derived from T cells, B-cell-depleted T cells, or PBMCs. Broader findings and caveats from the paper: The amount of clinical and demographic metadata varied by source and participant and was provided uncurated.

A word on this clone: Its antigen is currently not known. No much larger clone is present one base from it, and per-base qualities are unavailable.

Samples from volunteer blood donors who had recovered from COVID-19 were contributed by a second Seattle source. Whole blood was collected in K2EDTA tubes by collaborating institutions according to the institutions' own protocols. For TCRbeta analysis, collaborators shipped samples in one of three forms: frozen whole blood, isolated PBMCs, or DNA extracted from either of those sample types. TCRbeta CDR3 regions were amplified from genomic DNA using the immunoSEQ Assay, a bias-controlled multiplex PCR. The authors' pipeline ran thus. Within the assay, amplification of reference gene primers was used to estimate how many nucleated cells each sample contained. Sequence reads were collapsed and filtered to measure the absolute abundance of every unique TCRbeta CDR3 rearrangement. For each sample, productive Simpson clonality was calculated by taking the square root of Simpson's diversity index across productive rearrangements. TCRdb carries this immuneACCESS record with in-frame sequences only. Its versions omit some clonotypes, under half of them owing to an unresolved V gene in the studies checked, with the rest unexplained. That table gives V, J and clone size, and the DNA gave D and trimming. Recorded for this sample are roughly 250,000 clones; about 88% of them occurred a single time. Around 2% of the sample lies in the top ten.

V loses 0 bases, J loses 5 bases, and the germline ends lie 14 bases apart. CDR1 and CDR2, looked up from the germline V gene, are SGDLS and YYNGEE. The CDR3 holds 15 amino acids from the cysteine to the phenylalanine. Solely the CDR3 DNA is kept, with 45 bases framed from the first base. Sequencing was done on a sample of peripheral blood. This sequence uses TRBV9 and TRBJ2-5, with a weak D call of TRBD1 (5 bases match). This sequence was found in a middle-aged woman who had recovered from COVID-19. The base sequence is TGTGCCAGCAGCGTAGTTGGCCAGGGATGGGAGACCCAGTACTTC. This yields the protein CASSVVGQGWETQYF.